This T cell receptor beta chain is from a study of blood T cell repertoires in COVID-19. Seattle patients were enrolled during active infection and followed longitudinally. Germline loops: CDR1 SEHNR, CDR2 FQNEAQ (reference sequence). The CDR3 is made up of 13 amino acids. V lost 1 base, J lost 6 bases, and 7 bases lay in between. The repertoire was sequenced with immunoSEQ multiplex PCR; TCRdb's copy has only in-frame clones and lacks some. Here the sample spans some 200,000 clones, about 93% being singletons. The receptor was isolated from a man aged 25-45 years with COVID-19, enrolled during active disease. Source material: peripheral blood. The chain joins TRBV7-9 to TRBJ1-3; unclear D gene. The CDR3 DNA follows: TGTGCCAGCAGCTTAGGTTACACAAACACCATATATTTT. Its protein product is CASSLGYTNTIYF.